Below, 24 T cell receptor beta chains from the same sample are listed, as sequenced in a study of T cells expressing NK-cell markers. No DNA is given; TCRdb re-called the 5' RACE reads and lists each CDR3 protein once. This repertoire includes 300,000 to 500,000 distinct CDR3 sequences. Sequenced sample: blood T cells: a sorted CD56 or NKG2C T cell subset, CD4+ or CD8+ T cells, or bulk PBMC T cells (not recorded which). Receptor source: a woman in her forties or fifties in good health.

The chain uses TRBV12-3 or TRBV12-4 and TRBJ1-4; TCRdb returns TRBD1, unconfirmable since there is no DNA. The length of the CDR3 is 15 residues. CDR3 loop: CASSPPGQGIEKLFF.

The gene calls are TRBV4-1 and TRBJ2-2. The CDR3 spans 15 residues. Per germline, CDR1 MGHRA and CDR2 YSYEKL. The CDR3 spells CASSQRETNTGELFF.

The chain couples TRBV12-5 to TRBJ1-4; TCRdb designates TRBD1, a call that cannot be tested without DNA. CDR1 and CDR2 (germline): LGHNT, FRNRAP. The CDR3 spans 14 residues. Here the CDR3 reads CASGPGTHNEKLFF.

CDR3 region: CASSAPGLAPYNEQFF. The gene calls are TRBV10-2 and TRBJ2-1; the D call from TCRdb, TRBD2, cannot be confirmed without DNA. The CDR3 is 16 residues long. CDR1 and CDR2 (germline): WSHSY, SAAADI.

CDR3 region: CASSQDFGAGSPLHF. The rearrangement uses TRBV4-1 and TRBJ1-6; the D call from TCRdb, TRBD1, cannot be confirmed without DNA. This CDR3 has 15 residues. Germline assignment: CDR1 MGHRA and CDR2 YSYEKL.

The gene calls are TRBV5-1 and TRBJ2-1; TCRdb reports TRBD2, a call that lacks DNA to check it against. The CDR3 consists of 18 residues. The germline CDR1 and CDR2 sequences are SGHRS and YFSETQ. The CDR3 sequence: CASSPRTSGRRGVNEQFF.

J is TRBJ2-5 and V is TRBV5-1; the D gene TCRdb calls, TRBD1, cannot be checked with no DNA. This CDR3 is built from 16 residues. CDR1 is SGHRS and CDR2 is YFSETQ in the germline V gene. CDR3 sequence: CASSQFSGTGKETQYF.

The chain employs TRBV12-3 or TRBV12-4 and TRBJ2-3; lacking DNA, the TRBD2 call made by TCRdb goes unchecked. The CDR3 covers 17 residues. The CDR3 protein is CASSLAGTSGVTDTQYF.

The genes are TRBV3-1 and TRBJ1-6. CDR3 length equals 12 residues. CDR1 is LGHDT and CDR2 is YNNKEL in the germline V gene (reference sequence). This chain's CDR3 is CASNTPNSPLHF.

The rearrangement joins TRBV20-1 to TRBJ2-2; without DNA, the TCRdb call of TRBD1 cannot be checked. This CDR3 region has 15 residues. CDR1 and CDR2 from the germline V gene are DFQATT and SNEGSKA (reference sequence). CDR3 sequence reads: CSARDSQGAIGELFF.

V gene TRBV12-3 or TRBV12-4 combines with J gene TRBJ1-3; no DNA is available, so the TRBD1 call from TCRdb remains unchecked. The CDR3 is made up of 14 amino acids. The CDR3 region is CASTLGGPRNTIYF.

The rearrangement joins TRBV5-1 to TRBJ1-4; there is no DNA to check the TCRdb D call of TRBD1. The CDR3 sequence is 15 residues long. Germline lookup yields CDR1 SGHRS and CDR2 YFSETQ. This chain's CDR3 is CASSLDGTGLEKLFF.

The chain uses TRBV20-1 and TRBJ1-1; as DNA is missing, the TRBD1 call by TCRdb cannot be tested. From germline, CDR1 is DFQATT and CDR2 SNEGSKA (reference sequence). The CDR3 has 16 amino acids. CDR3 sequence: CSADHSGFGRGAEAFF.

The chain employs TRBV11-2 and TRBJ2-5; the TCRdb call, TRBD2, lacks DNA for checking. In germline, CDR1 is SGHAT, CDR2 FQNNGV. The CDR3 totals 14 residues. CDR3: CASSGAGAQETQYF. Full variable domain (missing parts from reference TRBV11-2 and TRBJ2-5): EAGVAQSPRYKIIEKRQSVAFWCNPISGHATLYWYQQILGQGPKLLIQFQNNGVVDDSQLPKDRFSAERLKGVDSTLKIQPAKLEDSAVYLCASSGAGAQETQYFGPGTRLLVL.

V is TRBV4-1 and J is TRBJ2-6; TCRdb names TRBD1, which stays unverified in the absence of DNA. Per the germline V gene, CDR1 is MGHRA and CDR2 is YSYEKL. The CDR3 extends over 18 amino acids. The CDR3 region is CASSQVQGQYSGANVLTF.

The chain uses TRBV7-2 and TRBJ2-1. The CDR3 has 16 residues. Looked up from germline, CDR1 is SGHTA and CDR2 is FQGNSA. The CDR3 reads CASSLEDWSSYNEQFF.

The chain has TRBV29-1 and TRBJ1-2. The germline gives CDR1 SQVTM, CDR2 ANQGSEA. The CDR3 is 12 residues long. The CDR3 sequence: CSVGVTNYGYTF.

This chain uses TRBV3-1 with TRBJ2-7; TCRdb's D gene call, TRBD1, goes unchecked for lack of DNA. This CDR3 has 15 amino acids. Germline assignment: CDR1 LGHDT and CDR2 YNNKEL (reference sequence). The CDR3 loop is CASSQGGDGRGEQYF.

The J gene is TRBJ2-3, the V gene TRBV7-2; TCRdb gives TRBD2 as the D gene, but with no DNA this cannot be confirmed. The CDR3 covers 18 residues. The germline V gene encodes CDR1 SGHTA and CDR2 FQGNSA. This CDR3 reads CASSLIAGAGGGSDTQYF.

The chain joins TRBV14 to TRBJ1-2; no DNA is available, so the TRBD1 call from TCRdb remains unchecked. CDR3 length: 17 residues. Germline V gene lookup returns CDR1 SGHDN and CDR2 FVKESK. CDR3 loop: CASSQNRPGGTNYGYTF.

The V call is TRBV29-1, the J call TRBJ2-7. The CDR3 is 14 residues long. Germline V gene lookup returns CDR1 SQVTM and CDR2 ANQGSEA. CDR3 residues: CSVETPGGSYEQYF.

The rearrangement uses TRBV12-3 or TRBV12-4 and TRBJ1-5; the TRBD1 assignment by TCRdb is unverifiable without DNA. The CDR3 has 14 amino acids. The CDR3 spells CASSDRNSNQPQHF.

This chain links TRBV7-8 with TRBJ2-1; lacking DNA, the TRBD1 call made by TCRdb goes unchecked. The CDR3 consists of 14 residues. Germline assignment: CDR1 SGHVS and CDR2 FQNEAQ. Here the CDR3 reads CASSLRDSAHEQFF.

The J gene is TRBJ1-3, the V gene TRBV6-1; TCRdb's D gene call, TRBD1, goes unchecked for lack of DNA. The CDR3 loop spans 17 amino acids. CDR1 and CDR2 from the germline V gene are MNHNS and SASEGT. The CDR3 is CASSAPDRGVRANTIYF.